This TCR beta chain was recovered during a study of blood T cell repertoires in COVID-19. Looking at the study overall: Samples came from the United States, Italy and Spain, spanning acute and convalescent COVID-19. Sources were T cells, B-cell-depleted T cells, or PBMCs; the material itself was cDNA or gDNA.

Under the authors' procedure: Cell counts per sample came from amplifying reference gene primers. Clones were sequenced by immunoSEQ multiplex PCR, and TCRdb holds only the in-frame ones, with some missing. V, J and clone size derive from that table, while D and trimming were established from the DNA sequence. The data show about 250,000 clones, about 80% seen once. CDR3 length: 16 residues. After removal of 4 bases from V and 2 bases from J, the junction contained 8 bases not matched to a gene. Germline V gene sequence: CDR1 SGHAT, CDR2 FQDESV (reference sequence). The sequence derives from a man older than 75 with acute or convalescent COVID-19. The chain uses TRBV11-1 and TRBJ2-7, with TRBD1 matching 10 bases. Material: peripheral blood. The CDR3, as DNA: TGTGCCAGCAGCTCCGGGGTGGGGACAGGGGCCTACGAGCAGTACTTC. Its protein is CASSSGVGTGAYEQYF.